This T cell receptor beta chain derives from a study of CD8 T cells in Susac syndrome. Random hexamers primed reverse transcription of about 0.45 to 1 ug RNA. Each CDR3 protein is one row after TCRdb ran MiXCR on the immunoSEQ multiplex PCR reads. The table shows approximately 94,000 distinct CDR3 sequences, with approximately 95% occurring only once. This CDR3 contains 18 residues. V dropped 0 bases and J dropped 5 bases, with 23 bases sitting between them. Germline CDR1 DFQATT, CDR2 SNEGSKA (reference sequence). Sequencing used CD8+ T cells from PBMCs. The receptor comes from a human donor with Susac syndrome. The chain employs TRBV20-1 and TRBJ2-4, with a weak D call TRBD1 (6 bases). CDR3 in amino acids: CSARDRAGPRGNQNIQYF. The CDR3, as DNA: TGCAGTGCTAGAGATCGGGCCGGGCCTAGGGGGAACCAAAACATTCAGTACTTC.